Listed below are T cell receptor beta chains from one sample, sequenced in a study of blood T cell repertoires in COVID-19. Measured with immunoSEQ multiplex PCR; TCRdb has only the in-frame clones, and not every one. The sample contains tens of thousands of clones, more than 75% of which appear only once. What was sequenced was peripheral blood. The receptors stem from a man between 65 and 80 years old with active or convalescent COVID-19. Each CDR3 is given with its conserved first and last residue. Each record gives: V gene, clone size, D gene, J gene, CDR3 protein, CDR3 DNA. A D gene is named only where the DNA matches it firmly. Rows may omit the clone size; those that give it use once, few, many or a size class.

TRBV10-3,once,.,TRBJ1-1,CAISRTGLTEAFF,TGTGCCATCAGCAGAACAGGGCTCACTGAAGCTTTCTTT
TRBV7-3,.,.,TRBJ1-5,CASSLHRDNQPQHF,TGTGCCAGCAGCCTCCACAGGGACAATCAGCCCCAGCATTTT
TRBV10-1,.,.,TRBJ2-5,CASSSGVTPETQYF,TGCGCCAGTTCTTCCGGGGTGACCCCAGAGACCCAGTACTTC
TRBV10-3,few,TRBD2,TRBJ2-3,CAISEWASGGVRPDTQYF,TGTGCCATCAGTGAGTGGGCTAGCGGGGGCGTAAGGCCAGATACGCAGTATTTT
TRBV5-1,.,.,TRBJ1-5,CASSLGSGDQPQHF,TGCGCCAGCAGCTTGGGGTCAGGTGATCAGCCCCAGCATTTT
TRBV29-1,.,.,TRBJ2-5,CSVERGGTQYF,TGCAGCGTTGAAAGGGGAGGTACCCAGTACTTC
TRBV28,once,.,TRBJ1-5,CASSSYNQPQHF,TGTGCCAGCAGTTCCTACAATCAGCCCCAGCATTTT
TRBV11-2,.,TRBD1,TRBJ2-1,CASSLHRTGEYEQFF,TGTGCCAGCAGCTTACATCGGACAGGAGAATATGAGCAGTTCTTC
TRBV2,.,.,TRBJ1-6,CASSVRAPGSSYNSPLHF,TGTGCCAGCAGTGTAAGGGCGCCGGGAAGCTCCTATAATTCACCCCTCCACTTT
TRBV7-9,medium-sized,TRBD1,TRBJ2-1,CASSLPAGTGWGSYNEQFF,TGTGCCAGCAGCTTACCCGCCGGGACAGGGTGGGGGTCCTACAATGAGCAGTTCTTC
TRBV6-6,.,.,TRBJ1-6,CASSQSSSYNSPLHF,TGTGCCAGCAGTCAGAGTAGCTCCTATAATTCACCCCTCCACTTT
TRBV29-1,.,.,TRBJ1-1,CSVGSGNTEAFF,TGCAGCGTTGGCTCCGGGAACACTGAAGCTTTCTTT
TRBV10-3,.,TRBD1,TRBJ2-1,CAIRTGGRMTEQFF,TGTGCCATAAGAACAGGGGGCAGGATGACTGAGCAGTTCTTC
TRBV23-1,.,TRBD1,TRBJ1-5,CASSRDSQRACYSNQPQHF,TGCGCCAGCAGTCGGGACAGCCAGCGGGCCTGCTATAGCAATCAGCCCCAGCATTTT
TRBV9,.,TRBD1,TRBJ1-4,CASSAPGTGAEKLFF,TGTGCCAGCAGCGCCCCCGGGACAGGGGCCGAAAAACTGTTTTTT